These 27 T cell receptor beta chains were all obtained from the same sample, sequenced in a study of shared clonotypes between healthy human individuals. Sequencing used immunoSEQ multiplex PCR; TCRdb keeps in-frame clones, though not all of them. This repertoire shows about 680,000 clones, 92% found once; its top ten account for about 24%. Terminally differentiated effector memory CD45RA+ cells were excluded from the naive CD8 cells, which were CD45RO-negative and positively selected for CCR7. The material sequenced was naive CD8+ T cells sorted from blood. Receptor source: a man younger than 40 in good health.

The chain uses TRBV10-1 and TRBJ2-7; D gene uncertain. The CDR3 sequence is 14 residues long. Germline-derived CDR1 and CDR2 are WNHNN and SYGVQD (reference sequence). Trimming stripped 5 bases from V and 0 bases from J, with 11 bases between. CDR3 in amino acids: CASSPTVSSYEQYF. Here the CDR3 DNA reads TGCGCCAGCAGTCCAACTGTTAGCTCCTACGAGCAGTACTTC.

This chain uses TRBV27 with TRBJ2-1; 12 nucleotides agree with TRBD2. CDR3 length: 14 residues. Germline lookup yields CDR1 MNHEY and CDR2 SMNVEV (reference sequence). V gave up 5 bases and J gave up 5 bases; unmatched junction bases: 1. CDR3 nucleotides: TGTGCCAGCAGTGCTAGCGGGAGGGACAATGAGCAGTTCTTC. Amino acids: CASSASGRDNEQFF.

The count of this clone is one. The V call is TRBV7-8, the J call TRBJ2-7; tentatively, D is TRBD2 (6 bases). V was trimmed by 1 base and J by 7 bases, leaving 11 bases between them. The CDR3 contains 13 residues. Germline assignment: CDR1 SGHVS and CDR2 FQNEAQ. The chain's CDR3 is CASSLDSAGEQYF. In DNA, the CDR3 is TGTGCCAGCAGCTTAGACAGCGCGGGGGAGCAGTACTTC.

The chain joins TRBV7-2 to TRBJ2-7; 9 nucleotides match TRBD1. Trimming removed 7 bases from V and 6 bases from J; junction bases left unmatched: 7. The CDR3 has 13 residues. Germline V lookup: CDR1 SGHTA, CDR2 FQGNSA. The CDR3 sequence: CASTLGQGREQYF. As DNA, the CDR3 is TGTGCCAGCACCCTGGGACAGGGACGCGAGCAGTACTTC. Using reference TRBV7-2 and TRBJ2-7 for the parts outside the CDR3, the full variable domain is GAGVSQSPSNKVTEKGKDVELRCDPISGHTALYWYRQSLGQGLEFLIYFQGNSAPDKSGLPSDRFSAERTGGSVSTLTIQRTQQEDSAVYLCASTLGQGREQYFGPGTRLTVT.

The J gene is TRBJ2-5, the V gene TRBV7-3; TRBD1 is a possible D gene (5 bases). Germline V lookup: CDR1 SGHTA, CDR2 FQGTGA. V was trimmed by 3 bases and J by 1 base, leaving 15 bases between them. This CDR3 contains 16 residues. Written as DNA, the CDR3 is TGTGCCAGCAGCTTGTTTGGGGCAGGGCTCCAAGAGACCCAGTACTTC. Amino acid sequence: CASSLFGAGLQETQYF.

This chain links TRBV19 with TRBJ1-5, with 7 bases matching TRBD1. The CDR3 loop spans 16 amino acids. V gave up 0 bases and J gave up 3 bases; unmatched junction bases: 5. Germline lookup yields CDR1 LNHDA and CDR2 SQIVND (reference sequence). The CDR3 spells CASSIDLGQINQPQHF. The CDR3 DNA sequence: TGTGCCAGTAGTATAGATCTGGGACAGATCAATCAGCCCCAGCATTTT. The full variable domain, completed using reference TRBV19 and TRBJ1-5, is DGGITQSPKYLFRKEGQNVTLSCEQNLNHDAMYWYRQDPGQGLRLIYYSQIVNDFQKGDIAEGYSVSREKKESFPLTVTSAQKNPTAFYLCASSIDLGQINQPQHFGDGTRLSIL.

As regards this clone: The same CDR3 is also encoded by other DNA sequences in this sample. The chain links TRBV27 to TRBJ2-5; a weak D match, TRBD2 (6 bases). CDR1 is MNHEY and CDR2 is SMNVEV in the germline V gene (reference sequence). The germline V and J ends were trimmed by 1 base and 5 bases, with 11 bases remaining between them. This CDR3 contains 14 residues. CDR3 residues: CASSLLGGEETQYF. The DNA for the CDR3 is TGTGCCAGCAGTTTATTGGGGGGAGAGGAGACCCAGTACTTC.

In nucleotides, the CDR3 is TGTGCCAGCAAGGGGGCGGATGAGAACACCGGGGAGCTGTTTTTT. Its translation: CASKGADENTGELFF. V gene TRBV7-9 combines with J gene TRBJ2-2; TRBD1 matches 7 bases. The V gene's germline CDR1 is SEHNR and CDR2 FQNEAQ (reference sequence). Losses at the gene ends were 7 bases for V and 1 base for J; bases not matched to a gene: 6. The CDR3 runs to 15 residues.

The CDR3: CASSFPPSGERDPEAFF. The CDR3, as DNA: TGTGCCAGCAGCTTCCCCCCGAGCGGCGAACGAGATCCTGAAGCTTTCTTT. The chain has TRBV5-6 and TRBJ1-1; D unclear. CDR1 is SGHDT and CDR2 is YYEEEE in the germline V gene. Trimming took 2 bases from V and 6 from J, leaving 23 bases between them. The CDR3 extends over 17 amino acids.

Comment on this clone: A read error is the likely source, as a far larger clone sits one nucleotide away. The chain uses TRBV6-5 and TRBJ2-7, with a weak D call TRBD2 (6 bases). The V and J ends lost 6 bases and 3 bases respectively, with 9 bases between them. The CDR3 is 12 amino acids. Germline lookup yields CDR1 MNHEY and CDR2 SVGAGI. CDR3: CASRVSGYEQYF. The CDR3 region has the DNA TGTGCCAGCAGGGTTAGCGGCTACGAGCAGTACTTC.

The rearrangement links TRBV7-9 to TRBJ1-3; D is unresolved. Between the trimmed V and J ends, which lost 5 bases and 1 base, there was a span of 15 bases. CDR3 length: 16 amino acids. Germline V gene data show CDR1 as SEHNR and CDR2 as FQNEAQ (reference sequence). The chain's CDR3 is CASSPSPGPSGNTIYF. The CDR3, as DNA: TGTGCCAGCAGCCCCTCGCCCGGTCCTTCTGGAAACACCATATATTTT.

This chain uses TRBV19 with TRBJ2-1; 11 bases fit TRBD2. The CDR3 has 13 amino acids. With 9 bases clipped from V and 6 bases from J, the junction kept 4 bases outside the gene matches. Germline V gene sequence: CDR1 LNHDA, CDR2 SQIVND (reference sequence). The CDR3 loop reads CASSLAGVNEQFF. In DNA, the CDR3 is TGTGCCAGCTCACTAGCGGGAGTCAATGAGCAGTTCTTC.

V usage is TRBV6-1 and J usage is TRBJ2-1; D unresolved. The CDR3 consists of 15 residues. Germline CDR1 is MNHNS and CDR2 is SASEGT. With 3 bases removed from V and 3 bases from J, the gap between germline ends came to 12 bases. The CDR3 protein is CASSDAVMDYNEQFF. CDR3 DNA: TGTGCCAGCAGTGATGCAGTAATGGACTACAATGAGCAGTTCTTC.

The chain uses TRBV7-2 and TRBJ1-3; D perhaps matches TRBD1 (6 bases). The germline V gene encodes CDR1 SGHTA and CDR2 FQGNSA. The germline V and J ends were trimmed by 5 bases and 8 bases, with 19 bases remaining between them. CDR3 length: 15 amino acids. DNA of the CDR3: TGTGCCAGCAGCCACTGGACAGAGAATGCGTACACCATATATTTT. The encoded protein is CASSHWTENAYTIYF.

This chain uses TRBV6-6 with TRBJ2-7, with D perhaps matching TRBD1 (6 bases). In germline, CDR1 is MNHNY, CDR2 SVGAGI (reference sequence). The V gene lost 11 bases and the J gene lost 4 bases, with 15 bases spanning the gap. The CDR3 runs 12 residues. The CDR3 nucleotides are TGTGCCTACAGGGCAGCTGGATACGAGCAGTACTTC. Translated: CAYRAAGYEQYF.

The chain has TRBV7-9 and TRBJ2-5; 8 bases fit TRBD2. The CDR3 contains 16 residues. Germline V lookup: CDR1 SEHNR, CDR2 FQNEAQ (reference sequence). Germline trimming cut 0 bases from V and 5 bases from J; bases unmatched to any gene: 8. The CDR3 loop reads CASSLAGLALFETQYF. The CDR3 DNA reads TGTGCCAGCAGCTTAGCAGGACTAGCCCTGTTCGAGACCCAGTACTTC.

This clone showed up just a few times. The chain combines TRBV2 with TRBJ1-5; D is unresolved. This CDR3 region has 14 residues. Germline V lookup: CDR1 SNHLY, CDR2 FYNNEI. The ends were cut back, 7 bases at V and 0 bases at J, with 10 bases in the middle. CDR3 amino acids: CASTPVYSNQPQHF. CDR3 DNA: TGTGCCAGCACTCCCGTATATAGCAATCAGCCCCAGCATTTT.

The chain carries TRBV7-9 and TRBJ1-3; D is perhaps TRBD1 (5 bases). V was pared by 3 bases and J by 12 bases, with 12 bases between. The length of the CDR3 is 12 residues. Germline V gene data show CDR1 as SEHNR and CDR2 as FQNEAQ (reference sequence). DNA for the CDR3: TGTGCCAGCAGCTTCCGGGACCCCATCATATATTTT. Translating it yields CASSFRDPIIYF.

The CDR3 DNA is TGTGCCATCCTCCTAGAGGCCTTTTTATACGAGCAGTACTTC. Amino acids: CAILLEAFLYEQYF. The rearrangement links TRBV2 to TRBJ2-7, with D hard to call. Germline V lookup: CDR1 SNHLY, CDR2 FYNNEI. V was trimmed by 10 bases and J by 4 bases, leaving 20 bases between them. CDR3 length equals 14 residues.

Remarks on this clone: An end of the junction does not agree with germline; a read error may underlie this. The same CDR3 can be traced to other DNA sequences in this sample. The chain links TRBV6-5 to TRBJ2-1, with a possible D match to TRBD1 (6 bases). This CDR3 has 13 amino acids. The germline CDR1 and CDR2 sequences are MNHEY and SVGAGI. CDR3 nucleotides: TGTGCCAGCAAACCCTATGGGGACAATGAACAGTTCTTC. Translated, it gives CASKPYGDNEQFF.

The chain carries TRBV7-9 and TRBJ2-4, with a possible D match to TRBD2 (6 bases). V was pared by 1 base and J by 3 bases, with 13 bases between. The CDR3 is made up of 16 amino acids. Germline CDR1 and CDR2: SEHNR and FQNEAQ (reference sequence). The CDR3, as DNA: TGTGCCAGCAGCTTAGAACCCGGGAGAGGCAAAAACATTCAGTACTTC. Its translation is CASSLEPGRGKNIQYF.

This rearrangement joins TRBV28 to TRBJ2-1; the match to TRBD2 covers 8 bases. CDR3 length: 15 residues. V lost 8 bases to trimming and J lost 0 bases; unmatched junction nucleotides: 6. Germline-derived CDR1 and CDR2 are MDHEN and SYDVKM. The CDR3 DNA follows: TGTGCCAGCGTTTCAAGCGGGAGCTCCTACAATGAGCAGTTCTTC. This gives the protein CASVSSGSSYNEQFF.

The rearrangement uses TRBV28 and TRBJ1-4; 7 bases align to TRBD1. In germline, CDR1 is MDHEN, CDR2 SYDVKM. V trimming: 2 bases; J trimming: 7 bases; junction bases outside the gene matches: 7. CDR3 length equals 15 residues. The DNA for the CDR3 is TGTGCCAGCAGTTTAGTCACAGGGGTGATTGAAAAACTGTTTTTT. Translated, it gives CASSLVTGVIEKLFF.

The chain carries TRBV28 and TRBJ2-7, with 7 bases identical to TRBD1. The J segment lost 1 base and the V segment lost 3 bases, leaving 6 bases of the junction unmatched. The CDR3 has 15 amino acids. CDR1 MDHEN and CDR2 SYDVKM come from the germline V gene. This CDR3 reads CASSLWGTASYEQYF. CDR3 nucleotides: TGTGCCAGCAGTTTGTGGGGGACAGCTTCCTACGAGCAGTACTTC.

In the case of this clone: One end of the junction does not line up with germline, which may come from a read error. CDR3 loop: CASSRGGGGNEQFF. CDR3 coding DNA: TGTGCTAGCAGTCGTGGGGGGGGTGGCAATGAGCAGTTCTTC. The rearrangement joins TRBV7-7 to TRBJ2-1; TRBD2 matches at 7 bases. The CDR3 length is 14 residues. Germline V CDR1 and CDR2: SSHAT, FNYEAQ (reference sequence).

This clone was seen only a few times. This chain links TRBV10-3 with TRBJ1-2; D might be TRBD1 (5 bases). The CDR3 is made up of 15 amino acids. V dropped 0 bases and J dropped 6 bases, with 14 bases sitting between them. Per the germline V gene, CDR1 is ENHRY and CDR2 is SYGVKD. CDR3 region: CAISESTQGSHGYTF. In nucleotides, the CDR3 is TGTGCCATCAGTGAGTCGACCCAGGGCTCCCATGGCTACACCTTC.

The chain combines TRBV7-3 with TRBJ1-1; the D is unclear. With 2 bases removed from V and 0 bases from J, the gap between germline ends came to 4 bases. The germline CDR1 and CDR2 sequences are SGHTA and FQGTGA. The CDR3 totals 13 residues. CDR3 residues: CASSLALNTEAFF. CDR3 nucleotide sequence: TGTGCCAGCAGCTTAGCTCTGAACACTGAAGCTTTCTTT.